Below, 19 T cell receptor beta chains from the same sample are listed, as sequenced in a study of blood T cell repertoires in COVID-19. TCRdb keeps only in-frame clones here, not all; method: immunoSEQ multiplex PCR. The sample consists of about 380,000 clones, around 84% of them appearing once. The sequenced sample consisted of peripheral blood. These receptors all come from a human donor with acute or convalescent COVID-19. The donor label of this sample is uncertain.

This clone was seen just once. V usage is TRBV19 and J usage is TRBJ1-2; D possibly corresponds to TRBD1 (5 bases). The germline CDR1 and CDR2 sequences are LNHDA and SQIVND (reference sequence). The CDR3 length is 14 residues. V lost 5 bases and J lost 2, with 12 bases in between. CDR3 in DNA: TGTGCCAGTAGTCCTCTGAGACAGAACTATGGCTACACCTTC. This encodes CASSPLRQNYGYTF. Combining the CDR3 with reference TRBV19 and TRBJ1-2 gives the whole variable domain DGGITQSPKYLFRKEGQNVTLSCEQNLNHDAMYWYRQDPGQGLRLIYYSQIVNDFQKGDIAEGYSVSREKKESFPLTVTSAQKNPTAFYLCASSPLRQNYGYTFGSGTRLTVV.

The chain couples TRBV19 to TRBJ2-5; no firm D call. Germline CDR1 LNHDA, CDR2 SQIVND (reference sequence). CDR3 size: 14 residues. V was cut by 3 bases and J by 5 bases, with 13 bases left in between. As DNA, the CDR3 is TGTGCCAGTAGTATTTCGGTAGTCCGGGAGACCCAGTACTTC. Residues: CASSISVVRETQYF.

The chain has TRBV12-5 and TRBJ1-2; 9 nucleotides agree with TRBD1. The CDR3 has 18 residues. J was trimmed by 7 bases and V by 0 bases; bases with no gene match: 15. CDR1 LGHNT and CDR2 FRNRAP come from the germline V gene. The CDR3: CASGLVRGLAQGAFGYTF. The CDR3 DNA sequence: TGTGCTAGTGGTTTGGTACGAGGTCTTGCACAGGGGGCTTTTGGCTACACCTTC.

The gene calls are TRBV6-1 and TRBJ2-1; perhaps TRBD2 as D (7 bases). V was clipped by 4 bases and J by 1 base, with 17 bases between them. The CDR3 runs to 17 residues. The germline CDR1 and CDR2 sequences are MNHNS and SASEGT. The chain's CDR3 is CASSGGGGGLSYNEQFF. In DNA, the CDR3 is TGTGCCAGCAGTGGCGGGGGCGGGGGACTATCCTACAATGAGCAGTTCTTC.

The table lists this clone with a count of one. The chain links TRBV4-2 to TRBJ2-2; TRBD2 agrees at 9 bases. From germline, CDR1 is LGHNA and CDR2 YNFKEQ. The CDR3 is 19 residues long. Losses at the gene ends were 4 bases for V and 2 bases for J; bases not matched to a gene: 14. In nucleotides, the CDR3 is TGTGCCAGCAGCCCATACGGGTCTAGCGGGAAAGGCAACACCGGGGAGCTGTTTTTT. Translation gives CASSPYGSSGKGNTGELFF.

The rearrangement joins TRBV18 to TRBJ1-4; no definite D call. Germline lookup yields CDR1 KGHSH and CDR2 LQKENI. Trimming took 3 bases from V and 13 from J, leaving 21 bases between them. The length of the CDR3 is 15 residues. The CDR3 is CASSPLGRSRSRLFF. Written as DNA, the CDR3 is TGTGCCAGCTCACCTCTAGGTAGATCGAGGAGCCGACTGTTTTTT.

This clone has only one observation. V is TRBV12-5 and J is TRBJ1-1, with D possibly being TRBD1 (6 bases). CDR1 is LGHNT and CDR2 is FRNRAP in the germline V gene. The V end lost 2 bases, the J end lost 4 bases, and 8 bases lay between the germline ends. The CDR3 length is 13 residues. The CDR3 protein is CASGLTGSTEAFF. For the CDR3, the DNA is TGTGCTAGTGGTTTGACAGGGAGCACTGAAGCTTTCTTT.

V usage is TRBV4-1 and J usage is TRBJ1-1; 8 bases are a match to TRBD1. V lost 0 bases, J lost 1 base, and 4 bases stayed unmatched. Germline V gene lookup returns CDR1 MGHRA and CDR2 YSYEKL. The CDR3 runs 16 residues. CDR3 sequence: CASSQDAGTGNTEAFF. In DNA, the CDR3 is TGCGCCAGCAGCCAAGATGCCGGGACAGGGAACACTGAAGCTTTCTTT.

This rearrangement joins TRBV6-1 to TRBJ2-5; tentative D call: TRBD1 (6 bases). Trimming pared 3 bases from V and 0 bases from J, leaving 11 bases between. The CDR3 is 15 residues long. Germline V lookup: CDR1 MNHNS, CDR2 SASEGT. The CDR3 sequence: CASSDRGLYQETQYF. For the CDR3, the DNA is TGTGCCAGCAGTGACAGGGGCTTATACCAAGAGACCCAGTACTTC.

A single count supports this clone. The chain joins TRBV5-1 to TRBJ1-1; tentatively, D is TRBD1 (5 bases). Germline CDR1 reads SGHRS; CDR2 reads YFSETQ. The V end lost 0 bases, the J end lost 0 bases, and 9 bases lay between the germline ends. CDR3 length: 15 residues. CDR3 in amino acids: CASSLGPTVNTEAFF. The CDR3 DNA reads as TGCGCCAGCAGCTTGGGGCCGACAGTGAACACTGAAGCTTTCTTT.

J is TRBJ2-1 and V is TRBV29-1; no definite D call. Germline loops: CDR1 SQVTM, CDR2 ANQGSEA. Between the trimmed V and J ends, which lost 5 bases and 7 bases, there was a span of 9 bases. The CDR3 spans 11 residues. CDR3 sequence: CSVMRLNEQFF. The CDR3 DNA is TGCAGCGTTATGAGGCTGAATGAGCAGTTCTTC.

The chain joins TRBV7-9 to TRBJ2-5; weak D call: TRBD2 (7 bases). CDR1 SEHNR and CDR2 FQNEAQ come from the germline V gene (reference sequence). The CDR3 has 15 residues. The V end lost 0 bases, the J end lost 3 bases, and 11 bases lay between the germline ends. Here the CDR3 reads CASSLAGGGKETQYF. The CDR3 DNA is TGTGCCAGCAGCTTAGCGGGAGGGGGGAAAGAGACCCAGTACTTC.

The rearrangement uses TRBV25-1 and TRBJ2-7; the D gene is possibly TRBD1 (6 bases). CDR1 and CDR2 from the germline V gene are MGHDK and SYGVNS. Trimming shortened V by 4 bases and J by 3 bases, and 16 bases separated the two germline ends. This CDR3 has 15 residues. CDR3 DNA: TGTGCCAGCAGTGTCCCGGGACAAAGATTCTACGAGCAGTACTTC. It specifies CASSVPGQRFYEQYF.

This chain uses TRBV4-2 with TRBJ2-5; TRBD2 matches at 7 bases. CDR3 length equals 17 residues. Germline CDR1 and CDR2: LGHNA and YNFKEQ. The V segment lost 3 bases and the J segment 2 bases; nucleotides outside the gene matches: 12. The CDR3 sequence is CASSHGGVALRQETQYF. In DNA form, the CDR3 reads TGTGCCAGCAGCCATGGGGGGGTAGCATTGAGGCAAGAGACCCAGTACTTC.

The DNA for the CDR3 is TGTGCCAGCAGTTTCGGGACAGCCGAAGCTTTCTTT. Protein: CASSFGTAEAFF. The chain is built from TRBV6-5 and TRBJ1-1; 7 nucleotides agree with TRBD1. This CDR3 is built from 12 residues. V gave up 4 bases and J gave up 8 bases; unmatched junction bases: 4. Germline CDR1 MNHEY, CDR2 SVGAGI.

The count of this clone is one. The rearrangement joins TRBV2 to TRBJ1-4; 7 bases match TRBD1. Germline assignment: CDR1 SNHLY and CDR2 FYNNEI. This CDR3 region has 17 residues. V dropped 6 bases and J dropped 8; count of bases not matched to a gene: 18. The CDR3 sequence: CASRGLRDRSRGEKLFF. The CDR3 nucleotides read TGTGCCAGCAGGGGTCTTAGGGACAGAAGTAGAGGCGAAAAACTGTTTTTT.

The rearrangement links TRBV14 to TRBJ1-4; a possible D gene is TRBD1 (6 bases). This CDR3 spans 15 amino acids. Germline V CDR1 and CDR2: SGHDN, FVKESK. The V gene lost 5 bases and the J gene lost 4 bases, with 14 bases spanning the gap. The CDR3 region is CASSGTRGYNEKLFF. For the CDR3, the DNA is TGTGCCAGCAGCGGAACCAGGGGATATAATGAAAAACTGTTTTTT.

The chain carries TRBV12-3 or TRBV12-4 and TRBJ2-1, with D possibly being TRBD1 (6 bases). CDR3 length: 13 residues. V dropped 6 bases and J dropped 6 bases, with 12 bases sitting between them. The CDR3 bases are TGTGCCAGCAGGATACAGGGAACCAATGAGCAGTTCTTC. Translating it yields CASRIQGTNEQFF.

V usage is TRBV5-1 and J usage is TRBJ1-2; a weak D match, TRBD1 (6 bases). V was clipped by 4 bases and J by 6 bases, with 10 bases between them. Germline V gene data show CDR1 as SGHRS and CDR2 as YFSETQ. CDR3 size: 12 residues. This chain's CDR3 is CASSKQGNGYTF. Here the CDR3 DNA reads TGCGCCAGCAGCAAACAGGGTAATGGCTACACCTTC.